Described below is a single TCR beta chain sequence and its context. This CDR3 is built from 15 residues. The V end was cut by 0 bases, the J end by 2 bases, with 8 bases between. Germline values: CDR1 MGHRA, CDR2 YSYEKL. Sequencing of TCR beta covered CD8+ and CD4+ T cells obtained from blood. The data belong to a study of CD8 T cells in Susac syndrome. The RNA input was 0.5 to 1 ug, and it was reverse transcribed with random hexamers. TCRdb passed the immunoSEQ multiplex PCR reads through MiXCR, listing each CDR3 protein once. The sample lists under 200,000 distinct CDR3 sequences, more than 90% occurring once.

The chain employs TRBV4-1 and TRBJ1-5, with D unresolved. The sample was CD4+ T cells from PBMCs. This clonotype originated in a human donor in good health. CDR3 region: CASSQEGSGNQPQHF. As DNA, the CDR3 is TGCGCCAGCAGCCAAGAGGGATCGGGCAATCAGCCCCAGCATTTT.